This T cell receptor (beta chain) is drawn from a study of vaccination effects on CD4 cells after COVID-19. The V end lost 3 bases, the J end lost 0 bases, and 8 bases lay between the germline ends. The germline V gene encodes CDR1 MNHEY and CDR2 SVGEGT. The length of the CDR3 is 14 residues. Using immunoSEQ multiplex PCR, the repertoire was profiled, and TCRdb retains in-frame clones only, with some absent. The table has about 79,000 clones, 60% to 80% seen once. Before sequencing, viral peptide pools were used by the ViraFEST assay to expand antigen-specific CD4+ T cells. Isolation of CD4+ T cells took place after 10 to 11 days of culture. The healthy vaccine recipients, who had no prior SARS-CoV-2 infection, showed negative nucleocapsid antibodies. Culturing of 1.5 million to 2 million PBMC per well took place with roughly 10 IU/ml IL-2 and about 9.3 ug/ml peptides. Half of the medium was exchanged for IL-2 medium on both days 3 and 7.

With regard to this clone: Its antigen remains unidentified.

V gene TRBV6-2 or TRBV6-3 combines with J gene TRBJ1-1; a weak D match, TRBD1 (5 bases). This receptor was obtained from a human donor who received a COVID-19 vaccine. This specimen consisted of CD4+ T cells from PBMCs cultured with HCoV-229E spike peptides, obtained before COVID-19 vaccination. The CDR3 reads CASSYGGVNTEAFF. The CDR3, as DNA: TGTGCCAGCAGTTATGGGGGTGTGAACACTGAAGCTTTCTTT.